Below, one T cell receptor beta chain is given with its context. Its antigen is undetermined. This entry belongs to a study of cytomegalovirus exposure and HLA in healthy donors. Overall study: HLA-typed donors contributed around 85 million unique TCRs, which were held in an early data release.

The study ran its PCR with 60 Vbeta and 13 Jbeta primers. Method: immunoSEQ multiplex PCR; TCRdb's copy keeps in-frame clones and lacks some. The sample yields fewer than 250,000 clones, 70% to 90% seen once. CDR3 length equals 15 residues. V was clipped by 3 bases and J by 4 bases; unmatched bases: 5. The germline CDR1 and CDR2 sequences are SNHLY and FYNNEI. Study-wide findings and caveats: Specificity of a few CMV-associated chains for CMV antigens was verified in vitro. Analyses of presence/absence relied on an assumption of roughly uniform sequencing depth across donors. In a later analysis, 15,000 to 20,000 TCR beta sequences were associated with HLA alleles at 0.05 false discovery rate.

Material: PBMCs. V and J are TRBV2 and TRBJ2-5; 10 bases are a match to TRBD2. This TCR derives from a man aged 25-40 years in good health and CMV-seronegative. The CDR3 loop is CASSDTGLAAETQYF. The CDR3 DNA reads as TGTGCCAGCAGTGATACAGGACTAGCGGCAGAGACCCAGTACTTC.